The present T cell receptor beta chain was sequenced within a study of blood T cell repertoires in COVID-19. In the study overall: From T cells, B-cell-depleted T cells, or PBMCs came the material, which was cDNA or gDNA.

CDR3 length equals 15 residues. V gave up 5 bases and J gave up 14 bases, with 22 bases separating them. Per the germline V gene, CDR1 is MNHEY and CDR2 is SVGAGI. Original analysis: By means of reference gene primer amplification, nucleated cell counts were estimated. Libraries were prepared by immunoSEQ multiplex PCR; TCRdb keeps only in-frame clonotypes and omits some of them. D and trimming were read from the DNA, whereas the V and J calls and clone size are those reported in that table. In the table there are 50,000 to 75,000 clones, less than 90% of which are singletons. This receptor was taken from a man older than 75 in a cohort sampled during active COVID-19. Sequencing was carried out using peripheral blood. The chain carries TRBV6-5 and TRBJ1-6; no reliable D call. The CDR3 sequence is CASSPRNGFKRTLHF. The CDR3 DNA is TGTGCCAGCAGTCCCCGTAACGGGTTCAAGAGAACCCTCCACTTT.